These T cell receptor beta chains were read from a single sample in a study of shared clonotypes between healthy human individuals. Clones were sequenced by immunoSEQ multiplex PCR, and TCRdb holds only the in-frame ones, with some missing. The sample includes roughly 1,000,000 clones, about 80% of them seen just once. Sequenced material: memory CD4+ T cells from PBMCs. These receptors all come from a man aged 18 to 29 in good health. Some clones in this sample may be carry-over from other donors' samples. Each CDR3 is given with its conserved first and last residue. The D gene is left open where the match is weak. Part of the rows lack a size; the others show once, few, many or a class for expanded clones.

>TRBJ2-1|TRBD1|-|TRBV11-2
TGTGCCAGCAGCACTGGACAGGGATTCAATGAGCAGTTCTTC
CASSTGQGFNEQFF
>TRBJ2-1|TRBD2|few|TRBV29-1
TGCAGCGTTGAAGGGACTAGCGGGGCCAATGAGCAGTTCTTC
CSVEGTSGANEQFF
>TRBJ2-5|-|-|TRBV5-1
TGCGCCAGCAGCTTGGAAGCCCAAGAGACCCAGTACTTC
CASSLEAQETQYF
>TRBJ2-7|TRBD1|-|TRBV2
TGTGCCAGCTTGTGGACAGGGGAATTCTACGAGCAGTACTTC
CASLWTGEFYEQYF
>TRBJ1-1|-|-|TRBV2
TGTGCCAGTCGCCGGTTACAGAACACTGAAGCTTTCTTT
CASRRLQNTEAFF
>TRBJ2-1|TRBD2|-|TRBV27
TGTGCCAGCAGTCCACCGCCGGGCCTACTAGCGGCGACGGGGAATGAGCAGTTCTTC
CASSPPPGLLAATGNEQFF
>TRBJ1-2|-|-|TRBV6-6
TGTGCCAGCAGTTACTCGGAAGGGAGTGGCTACACCTTC
CASSYSEGSGYTF
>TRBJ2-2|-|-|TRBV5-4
TGTGCCAGCAGCTCAAAGACAGAACGGAACACCGGGGAGCTGTTTTTT
CASSSKTERNTGELFF
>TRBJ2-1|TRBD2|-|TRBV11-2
TGTGCCAGCAGTCCCGGGAGCGGGAGGGGATACAATGAGCAGTTCTTC
CASSPGSGRGYNEQFF
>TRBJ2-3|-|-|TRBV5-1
TGCGCCAGCAGCGTGGACTACCCGGGGACAGATACGCAGTATTTT
CASSVDYPGTDTQYF
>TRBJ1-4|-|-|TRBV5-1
TGCGCCAGCAGCCCGTTACAGGCTGGGGTAGAAAAACTGTTTTTT
CASSPLQAGVEKLFF
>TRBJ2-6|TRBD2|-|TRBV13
TGTGCCAGCAGCGGTAATCTTGGGCGGGGGATCGATGGGGCCAACGTCCTGACTTTC
CASSGNLGRGIDGANVLTF
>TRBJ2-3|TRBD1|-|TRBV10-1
TGCGCCAGCAGTGTGTACAGGGGATACGCAGATACGCAGTATTTT
CASSVYRGYADTQYF
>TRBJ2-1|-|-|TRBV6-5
TGTGCCAGCAGTTACTCCCACTCTCCGTGGCTCAATGAGCAGTTCTTC
CASSYSHSPWLNEQFF
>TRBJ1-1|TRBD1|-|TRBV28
TGTGCCAGCAGTGCTCGACAGGGGGTAAACACTGAAGCTTTCTTT
CASSARQGVNTEAFF
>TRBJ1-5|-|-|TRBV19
TGTGCCAGTAGTATGGTAGGGGCTGGCAATCAGCCCCAGCATTTT
CASSMVGAGNQPQHF
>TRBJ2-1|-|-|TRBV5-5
TGTGCCAGCAGCTTTCTGACACCCAGCTCCTACAATGAGCAGTTCTTC
CASSFLTPSSYNEQFF
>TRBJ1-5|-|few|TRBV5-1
TGCGCCAGCAGCTTGGGGCCTAATCAGCCCCAGCATTTT
CASSLGPNQPQHF
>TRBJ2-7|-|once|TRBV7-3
TGTGCCAGCAGCCCACGGGGTAGCGCCTACACCTACGAGCAGTACTTC
CASSPRGSAYTYEQYF
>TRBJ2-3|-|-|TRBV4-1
TGCGCCAGCAGCGACCCGGGCCGCACAGATACGCAGTATTTT
CASSDPGRTDTQYF
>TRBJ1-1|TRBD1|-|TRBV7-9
TGTGCCAGCAGCTCCGGACAGGGAGACACTGAAGCTTTCTTT
CASSSGQGDTEAFF
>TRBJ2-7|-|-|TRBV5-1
TGCGCCAGCAGCTTGGCCGATGGCTACGAGCAGTACTTC
CASSLADGYEQYF
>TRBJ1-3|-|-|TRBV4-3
TGCGCCAGCAGCCCCGACGACAGGATTGGAAACACCATATATTTT
CASSPDDRIGNTIYF
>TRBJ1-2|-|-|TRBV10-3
TGTGCCATCAGTGTGGGGGGGCGCGGCTATGGCTACACCTTC
CAISVGGRGYGYTF
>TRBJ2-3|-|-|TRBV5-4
TGTGCCAGCAGCTTGGGGGGGTTGGGGACAGATACGCAGTATTTT
CASSLGGLGTDTQYF
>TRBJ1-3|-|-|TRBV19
TGTGCCAGTAGTACTCGACAGACTTCCTCTGGAAACACCATATATTTT
CASSTRQTSSGNTIYF
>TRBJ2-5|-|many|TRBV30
TGTGCCTGGGCGGAGAGCGCGACCCAGTACTTC
CAWAESATQYF
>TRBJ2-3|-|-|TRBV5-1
TGCGCCAGCAGCCCCTCCACGGGGTCTAGCACAGATACGCAGTATTTT
CASSPSTGSSTDTQYF
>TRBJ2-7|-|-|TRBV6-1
TGTGCCAGCAGTCTTACAGGTGACTACGAGCAGTACTTC
CASSLTGDYEQYF
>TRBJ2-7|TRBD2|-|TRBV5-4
TGTGCCAGCAGCTTGGCCGGGGGGGGTCAAACCTACGAGCAGTACTTC
CASSLAGGGQTYEQYF
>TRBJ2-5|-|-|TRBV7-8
TGTGCCAGCAGCTTAGTTAGAGGGGGGGAGCAGTACTTC
CASSLVRGGEQYF
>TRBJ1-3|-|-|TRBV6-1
TGTGCCAGCACCCGGACAGTTACATCTGGAAACACCATATATTTT
CASTRTVTSGNTIYF
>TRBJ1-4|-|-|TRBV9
TGTGCCAGCAGCGGTGGGAGGTTTGAGGGAAAACTGTTTTTT
CASSGGRFEGKLFF
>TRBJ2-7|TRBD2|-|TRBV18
TGTGCCAGCTCACCAGGGGAGGGTTACGAGCAGTACTTC
CASSPGEGYEQYF
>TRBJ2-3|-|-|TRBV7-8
TGTGCCAGCAGCTCGACGAGGTCGGCGAATACGCAGTATTTT
CASSSTRSANTQYF
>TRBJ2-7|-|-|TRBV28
TGTGCCAGCAGCCGTCCCCCCACCGACGAGCAGTACTTC
CASSRPPTDEQYF
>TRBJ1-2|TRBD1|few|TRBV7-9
TGTGCCAGCAGCCCGGGACAGACTAACTATGGCTACACCTTC
CASSPGQTNYGYTF
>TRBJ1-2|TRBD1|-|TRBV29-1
TGCAGCGTTGACAGGGGGCGAAGAGGCTACACCTTC
CSVDRGRRGYTF
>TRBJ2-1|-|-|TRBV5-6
TGTGCCAGCAGCTCCTCCATAGCGGAGGGGGACAATGAGCAGTTCTTC
CASSSSIAEGDNEQFF
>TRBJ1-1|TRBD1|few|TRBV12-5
TGTGCTAGTGGTTTGTGGGACAGGGAAACTTTCTTT
CASGLWDRETFF
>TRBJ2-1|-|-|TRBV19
TGTGCCAGTAGCCCTTCGGTGGCCCTCTCCTACAATGAGCAGTTCTTC
CASSPSVALSYNEQFF
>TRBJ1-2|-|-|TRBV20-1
TGCAGTACTCAGAAAGTTTGGGGCTACACCTTC
CSTQKVWGYTF
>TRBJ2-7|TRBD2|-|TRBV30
TGTGCCTGGAGCCCCAGCGGGAGGAGTGGCGAGCAGTACTTC
CAWSPSGRSGEQYF
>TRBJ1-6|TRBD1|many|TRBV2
TGTGCCAGCAGATCACAGGGGGTTAATTCACCCCTCCACTTT
CASRSQGVNSPLHF
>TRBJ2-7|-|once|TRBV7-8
TGTGCCAGCAGCTTAGTCACAGGGAGCTCCTACGAGCAGTACTTC
CASSLVTGSSYEQYF
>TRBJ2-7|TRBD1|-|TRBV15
TGTGCCACCAGCAGAGAAACCGGGACAGGGTCCGAGCAGTACTTC
CATSRETGTGSEQYF
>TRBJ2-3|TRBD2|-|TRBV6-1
TGTGCCAGCAGTGAAGTAATAGCGGGAAACACAGATACGCAGTATTTT
CASSEVIAGNTDTQYF
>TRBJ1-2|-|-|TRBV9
TGTGCCAGCAGCGCCGAGGAAGGGCGCTATGGCTACACCTTC
CASSAEEGRYGYTF
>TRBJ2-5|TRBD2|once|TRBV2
TGTGCCAGCAAGGTGTCACTAGCGGGAGATACCCAGTACTTC
CASKVSLAGDTQYF
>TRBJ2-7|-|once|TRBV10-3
TGTGCCACAACCCCCGGGAGCTACGAGCAGTACTTC
CATTPGSYEQYF
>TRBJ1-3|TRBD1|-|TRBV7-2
TGTGCCAGCAGCTTAGAAGGCGCCGGGACAGCTGGAAACACCATATATTTT
CASSLEGAGTAGNTIYF
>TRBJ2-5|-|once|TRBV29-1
TGCAGCGTTGAAATTAAGGGAGGGACCCAGTACTTC
CSVEIKGGTQYF
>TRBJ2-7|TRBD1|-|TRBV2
TGTGCCAGCAGACGGACAGGGGGCGAGCAGTACTTC
CASRRTGGEQYF
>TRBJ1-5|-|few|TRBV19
TGTGCCAGTAGCCGACAGCCGATTCAGCCCCAGCATTTT
CASSRQPIQPQHF
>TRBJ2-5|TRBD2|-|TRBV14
TGTGCCAGCAGCCAAGATAGACGGTCTGGGCTAGCGGGAGTTGGTGAGACCCAGTACTTC
CASSQDRRSGLAGVGETQYF